This note documents a single T cell receptor (beta chain) sequence. Trimming left V 1 base short and J 6 bases short, with 9 bases between. Germline-derived CDR1 and CDR2 are SEHNR and FQNEAQ (reference sequence). This CDR3 is built from 13 residues. This entry comes from a study of blood T cell repertoires in COVID-19. Study information: Samples representing acute and convalescent COVID-19 were sourced from the United States, Italy and Spain. T cells, B-cell-depleted T cells, or PBMCs provided the cDNA or gDNA that served as material.

Methods used by the authors: Reference gene primer amplification gave estimated nucleated cell counts. This table comes from immunoSEQ multiplex PCR, and its TCRdb copy is limited to in-frame clones, with some not included. V, J and clone size are those of that table, while D and trimming were read from the DNA. This table holds 150,000 to 200,000 clones, roughly 91% found once. The source is a human donor in a cohort sampled during active COVID-19. What was sequenced was peripheral blood. The rearrangement links TRBV7-9 to TRBJ1-2; tentatively, D is TRBD1 (5 bases). Written as DNA, the CDR3 is TGTGCCAGCAGCTTAGAGGGGATTGATGGCTACACCTTC. This gives the protein CASSLEGIDGYTF.